This passage covers 10 T cell receptor beta chains from one sample sequenced in a study of blood T cell repertoires in COVID-19. Clones were sequenced by immunoSEQ multiplex PCR, and TCRdb holds only the in-frame ones, with some missing. This sample has approximately 350,000 clones; more than 85% occur once, and the top ten carry 2.5% to 3%. The source material was PBMCs or T cells enriched from blood (not recorded which). These receptors were obtained from a woman in her thirties who had recovered from COVID-19.

This rearrangement joins TRBV6-5 to TRBJ2-7; 7 bases match TRBD1. There are 13 residues in the CDR3. J lost 3 bases, V lost 6 bases, and 5 bases had no gene match. The germline V gene encodes CDR1 MNHEY and CDR2 SVGAGI. CDR3 nucleotide sequence: TGTGCCAGCAGATCCCGGGACAGCTACGAGCAGTACTTC. Translation gives CASRSRDSYEQYF.

This clone was counted once. This rearrangement joins TRBV6-5 to TRBJ2-1, with unresolved D. The CDR3 is made up of 11 amino acids. From germline, CDR1 is MNHEY and CDR2 SVGAGI. V was cut by 7 bases and J by 3 bases, with 4 bases left in between. CDR3 sequence: CASTFYNEQFF. CDR3 nucleotide sequence: TGTGCCAGCACCTTCTACAATGAGCAGTTCTTC.

This chain connects TRBV5-6 to TRBJ1-6; perhaps TRBD1 as D (5 bases). Germline V gene lookup returns CDR1 SGHDT and CDR2 YYEEEE. This CDR3 has 17 residues. V was clipped by 6 bases and J by 6 bases, with 22 bases between them. CDR3 in amino acids: CASNLAGGERFNSPLHF. Here the CDR3 DNA reads TGTGCCAGCAACCTAGCCGGGGGAGAACGATTTAATTCACCCCTCCACTTT.

The rearrangement joins TRBV3-1 (or the pseudogene TRBV3-2) to TRBJ1-2, with no clear D. Germline CDR1 reads LGHDT; CDR2 reads YNNKEL (reference sequence). The germline V and J ends were trimmed by 4 bases and 6 bases, with 9 bases remaining between them. CDR3 length equals 12 residues. The CDR3 region is CASSPSGDGYTF. The CDR3 DNA follows: TGTGCCAGCAGCCCGAGCGGGGATGGCTACACCTTC.

V usage is TRBV2 and J usage is TRBJ2-5; D unresolved. The CDR3 consists of 11 residues. V was shortened by 9 bases and J by 1 base, with 6 bases between the two germline ends. The germline gives CDR1 SNHLY, CDR2 FYNNEI. The chain's CDR3 is CASRVQETQYF. CDR3 nucleotides: TGTGCCAGTCGGGTCCAAGAGACCCAGTACTTC.

The chain couples TRBV7-9 to TRBJ2-3; D gene uncertain. The CDR3 length is 13 residues. In germline, CDR1 is SEHNR, CDR2 FQNEAQ (reference sequence). Trimming pared 8 bases from V and 2 bases from J, leaving 11 bases between. As DNA, the CDR3 is TGTGCCAGCGTCCGAGGTGCCACAGATACGCAGTATTTT. It yields the protein CASVRGATDTQYF. Drawing the rest from reference TRBV7-9 and TRBJ2-3, the complete variable domain is DTGVSQNPRHKITKRGQNVTFRCDPISEHNRLYWYRQTLGQGPEFLTYFQNEAQLEKSRLLSDRFSAERPKGSFSTLEIQRTEQGDSAMYLCASVRGATDTQYFGPGTRLTVL.

The V gene is TRBV28, the J gene TRBJ1-2; maybe TRBD1 (6 bases). Germline lookup yields CDR1 MDHEN and CDR2 SYDVKM. CDR3 length: 13 amino acids. The V gene lost 5 bases and the J gene lost 8 bases, with 15 bases spanning the gap. CDR3 in DNA: TGTGCCAGCAGTAAGGGGGGGGTGAAAGGCTACACCTTC. Protein sequence: CASSKGGVKGYTF.

This rearrangement joins TRBV10-3 to TRBJ1-1; D perhaps matches TRBD1 (6 bases). The V and J ends lost 9 bases and 11 bases respectively, with 19 bases between them. Germline V lookup: CDR1 ENHRY, CDR2 SYGVKD. CDR3 length: 12 amino acids. This CDR3 is CAMGGGAKDAFF. As DNA, the CDR3 is TGTGCCATGGGCGGGGGGGCCAAGGATGCTTTCTTT.

J is TRBJ2-3 and V is TRBV24-1; 8 bases are a match to TRBD2. CDR3 length equals 15 residues. J was trimmed by 0 bases and V by 2 bases; bases with no gene match: 0. The germline CDR1 and CDR2 sequences are KGHDR and SFDVKD. The CDR3 loop reads CATSDSSGSTDTQYF. DNA for the CDR3: TGTGCCACCAGTGATTCTAGCGGGAGCACAGATACGCAGTATTTT.

The gene calls are TRBV7-8 and TRBJ1-6, with 7 bases that match TRBD1. CDR1 is SGHVS, CDR2 FQNEAQ, per germline. V gave up 0 bases and J gave up 2 bases; unmatched junction bases: 1. The CDR3 extends over 16 amino acids. CDR3 residues: CASSLAGTAYNSPLHF. In nucleotides, the CDR3 is TGTGCCAGCAGCTTAGCGGGGACAGCCTATAATTCACCCCTCCACTTT.